A selection of T cell receptor beta chains follows, all from one sample in a study of spatial heterogeneity in lung cancer. TCRdb redid the calling of the 5' RACE reads with MiXCR, one entry per CDR3 protein. Of approximately 40,000 distinct CDR3 sequences in the sample, 6.5% to 9.5% were seen once. Sequences were derived from PBMCs, sampled at surgery. These receptors were taken from a male donor with early-stage non-small cell lung cancer. CDR3s include the opening cysteine and the closing phenylalanine or tryptophan. Fields, in order: V gene, CDR3 length, D gene, J gene, clone size, CDR3 DNA, CDR3 protein. D genes are given only for firm matches. For some rows the clone size is stated as once, few or many, or as a class when expanded; others skip it.

V: TRBV5-1
length: 15
D: TRBD1
J: TRBJ1-6
size: -
DNA: TGCGCCAGCACCAAGGACAGGGGCAGTGGGTCACCCCTCCACTTT
CDR3: CASTKDRGSGSPLHF

V: TRBV7-3
length: 13
D: -
J: TRBJ2-2
size: many
DNA: TGTGCCAGCAGCTACACAAACACCGGGGAGCTGTTTTTT
CDR3: CASSYTNTGELFF

V: TRBV24-1
length: 12
D: TRBD2
J: TRBJ2-1
size: many
DNA: TGTGCCACGGCTAGCGGGGGGGATGAGCAGTTCTTC
CDR3: CATASGGDEQFF

V: TRBV24-1
length: 15
D: TRBD2
J: TRBJ2-1
size: -
DNA: TGTGCCACCAGTGACCCTAGCGGGAGTGGGCATGAGCAGTTCTTC
CDR3: CATSDPSGSGHEQFF

V: TRBV4-2
length: 13
D: -
J: TRBJ1-2
size: many
DNA: TGTGCCAGCAGCCAGTCAGGGAGTGGGAGCTACACCTTC
CDR3: CASSQSGSGSYTF

V: TRBV29-1
length: 12
D: -
J: TRBJ1-4
size: many
DNA: TGCAGCGGGAGACAGGATGGGGAAAAACTGTTTTTT
CDR3: CSGRQDGEKLFF

V: TRBV7-2
length: 15
D: TRBD2
J: TRBJ2-3
size: many
DNA: TGTGCCAGCAGCTTACGAGCGGGAGAGGCAGATACGCAGTATTTT
CDR3: CASSLRAGEADTQYF

V: TRBV7-9
length: 15
D: -
J: TRBJ2-6
size: few
DNA: TGTGCCAGCAGCTCGCAAGAGCTCGGGGCCAACGTCCTGACTTTC
CDR3: CASSSQELGANVLTF

V: TRBV7-2
length: 15
D: -
J: TRBJ1-5
size: few
DNA: TGTGCCAGCAGCTTAGCTGGGGCCAGCAATCAGCCCCAGCATTTT
CDR3: CASSLAGASNQPQHF

V: TRBV7-9
length: 14
D: -
J: TRBJ2-5
size: -
DNA: TGTGCCAGCAGCCCCAGCGGCAGGGTAGAGACCCAGTACTTC
CDR3: CASSPSGRVETQYF

V: TRBV7-3
length: 15
D: -
J: TRBJ2-2
size: -
DNA: TGTGCCAGCAGCTTAACAGCTGTCTTCGGCGGGGAGCTGTTTTTT
CDR3: CASSLTAVFGGELFF

V: TRBV25-1
length: 13
D: -
J: TRBJ1-2
size: -
DNA: TGTGCCAGCAGTGAATATTCGGGGTTTGGCTACACCTTC
CDR3: CASSEYSGFGYTF

V: TRBV7-2
length: 16
D: TRBD2
J: TRBJ2-1
size: many
DNA: TGTGCCAGCAGCTTAGCCGCGGGGGGAGTACGCAATGAGCAGTTCTTC
CDR3: CASSLAAGGVRNEQFF

V: TRBV6-1
length: 18
D: TRBD1
J: TRBJ1-1
size: -
DNA: TGTGCCAGCAGTGAAGCGCGGGACAGGGAGGGGACGAACACTGAAGCTTTCTTT
CDR3: CASSEARDREGTNTEAFF

V: TRBV12-3/TRBV12-4
length: 13
D: -
J: TRBJ2-1
size: -
DNA: TGTGCCAGCAGTTTAGAACAGTCAATAAAGCAGTTCTTC
CDR3: CASSLEQSIKQFF

V: TRBV15
length: 13
D: TRBD1
J: TRBJ2-7
size: many
DNA: TGTGCCACCACCCGAACAGGGGCTGAAGAGCAGTACTTC
CDR3: CATTRTGAEEQYF

V: TRBV3-1
length: 15
D: -
J: TRBJ1-1
size: few
DNA: TGTGCCAGCAGATCCGGGCATGGAGCGAACACTGAAGCTTTCTTT
CDR3: CASRSGHGANTEAFF

V: TRBV14
length: 17
D: -
J: TRBJ2-5
size: many
DNA: TGTGCCAGCAGCCAAAGAAGGCGGTCAAGGAACCAAGAGACCCAGTACTTC
CDR3: CASSQRRRSRNQETQYF

V: TRBV6-6
length: 12
D: TRBD1
J: TRBJ1-2
size: few
DNA: TGTGCCAGCAGTTCGACAGGGTACGGCTACACCTTC
CDR3: CASSSTGYGYTF

V: TRBV7-2
length: 15
D: TRBD2
J: TRBJ2-3
size: many
DNA: TGTGCCAGCAGCTCTTGGCGGGGGGGCCCAGATACGCAGTATTTT
CDR3: CASSSWRGGPDTQYF

V: TRBV7-2
length: 18
D: -
J: TRBJ2-5
size: many
DNA: TGTGCCAGCAGCTTACTAGTGGGGGCTGGAATGTACCAAGAGACCCAGTACTTC
CDR3: CASSLLVGAGMYQETQYF

V: TRBV7-8
length: 15
D: -
J: TRBJ2-1
size: few
DNA: TGTGCCAGCAGCTCCGAGCCGGGGTCCTACAATGAGCAGTTCTTC
CDR3: CASSSEPGSYNEQFF

V: TRBV5-6
length: 15
D: -
J: TRBJ2-6
size: many
DNA: TGTGCCAGCAGCTTGGTACCCTCTGGGGCCAACGTCCTGACTTTC
CDR3: CASSLVPSGANVLTF

V: TRBV12-3/TRBV12-4
length: 14
D: -
J: TRBJ2-2
size: -
DNA: TGTGCCAGCAGTTTTGGGTACGACACCGGGGAGCTGTTTTTT
CDR3: CASSFGYDTGELFF

V: TRBV5-1
length: 15
D: -
J: TRBJ2-1
size: few
DNA: TGCGCCAGCAGTCTCAACCCCGGGACTCTCAATGAGCAGTTCTTC
CDR3: CASSLNPGTLNEQFF

V: TRBV19
length: 18
D: -
J: TRBJ2-4
size: many
DNA: TGTGCCAGTAGTATATTAGGGTTGAGTCAACTAGCCAAAAACATTCAGTACTTC
CDR3: CASSILGLSQLAKNIQYF

V: TRBV7-9
length: 14
D: TRBD1
J: TRBJ1-2
size: many
DNA: TGTGCCAGCAGCCCGGGACAGAATAACTATGGCTACACCTTC
CDR3: CASSPGQNNYGYTF

V: TRBV11-2
length: 13
D: TRBD1
J: TRBJ1-2
size: few
DNA: TGTGCCAGCAGCTCGGGACAGGGCTATGGCTACACCTTC
CDR3: CASSSGQGYGYTF

V: TRBV25-1
length: 14
D: TRBD2
J: TRBJ2-5
size: -
DNA: TGTGCCAGCAACCCCGGACTAGACCAAGAGACCCAGTACTTC
CDR3: CASNPGLDQETQYF

V: TRBV29-1
length: 12
D: -
J: TRBJ1-1
size: few
DNA: TGCGGATACAGGGATCAGTCCTTTGAAGCTTTCTTT
CDR3: CGYRDQSFEAFF

V: TRBV12-5
length: 17
D: TRBD2
J: TRBJ2-1
size: few
DNA: TGTGCTAGTGGTTTTTCTAGCGGGGGCCGCAAATACAATGAGCAGTTCTTC
CDR3: CASGFSSGGRKYNEQFF

V: TRBV10-3
length: 12
D: -
J: TRBJ2-5
size: -
DNA: TGTGCCTCGGGACACGAGGTACGAGACCAGTACTTC
CDR3: CASGHEVRDQYF

V: TRBV7-2
length: 17
D: -
J: TRBJ2-1
size: -
DNA: TGTGCCAGCAGCTTAGCGCTTCGGGGGTCCTCCTACAATGAGCAGTTCTTC
CDR3: CASSLALRGSSYNEQFF

V: TRBV27
length: 12
D: -
J: TRBJ2-3
size: many
DNA: TGTGCCAGCAGTTTAGGGGTAGATACGCAGTATTTT
CDR3: CASSLGVDTQYF

V: TRBV6-2/TRBV6-3
length: 15
D: -
J: TRBJ1-5
size: many
DNA: TGTGCCAGCAGCCTCCAGAGGATTAACAATCAGCCCCAGCATTTT
CDR3: CASSLQRINNQPQHF

V: TRBV7-2
length: 15
D: -
J: TRBJ1-3
size: many
DNA: TGTGCCAGCAGCTTAGCGCCCGGGGTTGGAAACACCATATATTTT
CDR3: CASSLAPGVGNTIYF

V: TRBV20-1
length: 18
D: TRBD2
J: TRBJ2-2
size: many
DNA: TGCAGTGCTTTCAGAGCCGGGACTAGCGGGAGATACACCGGGGAGCTGTTTTTT
CDR3: CSAFRAGTSGRYTGELFF

V: TRBV7-8
length: 15
D: -
J: TRBJ2-2
size: many
DNA: TGTGCCAGCAGCCTCGGGACGGCGAACACCGGGGAGCTGTTTTTT
CDR3: CASSLGTANTGELFF

V: TRBV20-1
length: 14
D: -
J: TRBJ2-2
size: -
DNA: TGCAGTGCTAGTGTCCGGGTTAACACCGGGGAGCTGTTTTTT
CDR3: CSASVRVNTGELFF

V: TRBV6-5
length: 12
D: -
J: TRBJ2-1
size: few
DNA: TGTGCCAGCAACGGGGTGGACAATGAGCAGTTCTTC
CDR3: CASNGVDNEQFF

V: TRBV29-1
length: 13
D: TRBD1
J: TRBJ1-1
size: few
DNA: TGCAGCGTAGTTCATCAGGGGGATGGTGAAGCTTTCTTT
CDR3: CSVVHQGDGEAFF

V: TRBV12-3/TRBV12-4
length: 14
D: TRBD1
J: TRBJ1-5
size: many
DNA: TGTGCCAGCAGATTCGGACAGGGGGGTCAGCCCCAGCATTTT
CDR3: CASRFGQGGQPQHF

V: TRBV20-1
length: 14
D: TRBD2
J: TRBJ2-7
size: few
DNA: TGCAGTGCTATTAGCGGGGCCCCCTCCTACGAGCAGTACTTC
CDR3: CSAISGAPSYEQYF

V: TRBV20-1
length: 15
D: TRBD1
J: TRBJ1-5
size: many
DNA: TGCAGTGCTAGAGATGGGGCAGGGGGAAATCAGCCCCAGCATTTT
CDR3: CSARDGAGGNQPQHF

V: TRBV4-2
length: 16
D: -
J: TRBJ2-2
size: many
DNA: TGTGCCAGCAGCCAAGCCTCTAGCGAGGATGCCGGGGAGCTGTTTTTT
CDR3: CASSQASSEDAGELFF

V: TRBV29-1
length: 11
D: -
J: TRBJ1-1
size: many
DNA: TGCAGCGTTGAAGATCCCCCATTGGCTTTCTTT
CDR3: CSVEDPPLAFF

V: TRBV20-1
length: 12
D: -
J: TRBJ1-1
size: many
DNA: TGCAGTGCTAGGCGGGGAAGCACTGAAGCTTTCTTT
CDR3: CSARRGSTEAFF

V: TRBV6-1
length: 13
D: -
J: TRBJ1-1
size: many
DNA: TGTGCCAGCAGTCAGGCTCCGGGTACTGAAGCTTTCTTT
CDR3: CASSQAPGTEAFF

V: TRBV3-1
length: 14
D: -
J: TRBJ1-1
size: many
DNA: TGTGCCAGCAGCCAACAACAGGGTTTGGCTGAAGCTTTCTTT
CDR3: CASSQQQGLAEAFF

V: TRBV7-7
length: 13
D: -
J: TRBJ2-1
size: few
DNA: TGTGCTAGCACCCCCCAGGGGATCGGTGAGCAGTTCTTC
CDR3: CASTPQGIGEQFF

V: TRBV12-3/TRBV12-4
length: 16
D: -
J: TRBJ1-1
size: -
DNA: TGTGCCAGCAGTTTTTCGCTACTGGATAAAGGCACTGAAGCTTTCTTT
CDR3: CASSFSLLDKGTEAFF

V: TRBV9
length: 15
D: -
J: TRBJ2-6
size: few
DNA: TGTGCCAGCAGCGTAGAGGGTACCGGGGCCAACGTCCTGACTTTC
CDR3: CASSVEGTGANVLTF

V: TRBV7-9
length: 11
D: -
J: TRBJ2-2
size: many
DNA: TGTGCCAGCAGCCCCACCGGGGAGCTGTTTTTT
CDR3: CASSPTGELFF

V: TRBV5-1
length: 16
D: TRBD1
J: TRBJ1-4
size: many
DNA: TGCGCCAGCAGCATCCAAGGGACAGGAGAAAATGAAAAACTGTTTTTT
CDR3: CASSIQGTGENEKLFF

V: TRBV7-8
length: 18
D: -
J: TRBJ1-1
size: -
DNA: TGTGCCAGCAGCCGGGTGGGGATTAACAGCCGGAAGAACACTGAAGCTTTCTTT
CDR3: CASSRVGINSRKNTEAFF

V: TRBV6-2/TRBV6-3
length: 19
D: TRBD1
J: TRBJ2-1
size: -
DNA: TGTGCCAGCAGTTACAGGACAGGGACCACAGGGGGCCGGAACAATGAGCAGTTCTTC
CDR3: CASSYRTGTTGGRNNEQFF

V: TRBV5-1
length: 16
D: -
J: TRBJ2-3
size: many
DNA: TGCGCCAGCAGCTTTGGGGGAGACGGTAGCACAGATACGCAGTATTTT
CDR3: CASSFGGDGSTDTQYF

V: TRBV7-2
length: 15
D: TRBD1
J: TRBJ1-4
size: -
DNA: TGTGCCAGCAGCTCGGGACAGACCTTTAATGAAAAACTGTTTTTT
CDR3: CASSSGQTFNEKLFF

V: TRBV18
length: 13
D: -
J: TRBJ1-5
size: -
DNA: TGTGCCAGCTCACCTAAGGCCGATCAGCCCCAGCATTTT
CDR3: CASSPKADQPQHF